The rows below give T cell receptor beta chains drawn from one sample of a study of blood T cells in healthy people across ages. One entry per CDR3 protein, called by TCRdb with MiXCR from the 5' RACE reads. Of approximately 800,000 distinct CDR3 sequences in the sample, roughly 56% were seen once. The specimen sequenced was blood. Receptors originate from a man between 40 and 49 years old in good health. Both conserved end residues are part of each CDR3. D genes are given only for firm matches. The size of a clone is reported for some rows only, either as once, few or many, or as a class for expanded clones.

TRBD1	TRBJ2-1	-	TRBV29-1	TGCAGCGTTGCCGGGACAGGGTCCTACAATGAGCAGTTCTTC	CSVAGTGSYNEQFF
-	TRBJ2-3	-	TRBV11-3	TGTGCCAGCAGCCCGAACCAGGGGTCCACAGATACGCAGTATTTT	CASSPNQGSTDTQYF
TRBD2	TRBJ2-5	-	TRBV29-1	TGCAGCGCTCGGACGGGACTAGCGGGAGTTCGAGAGACCCAGTACTTC	CSARTGLAGVRETQYF
-	TRBJ2-7	-	TRBV7-2	TGTGCCAGCGGCTTAGATGCTGGCGGACTTTCCTACGAGCAGTACTTC	CASGLDAGGLSYEQYF
-	TRBJ2-6	few	TRBV3-1	TGTGCCAGCAGCCAAGAGCCAGCCAACTCTGGGGCCAACGTCCTGACTTTC	CASSQEPANSGANVLTF
-	TRBJ2-1	few	TRBV6-1	TGTGCCAGCAGTGAAGCCGGCCTAACCAGTTGGGATAGTGAGCAGTTCTTC	CASSEAGLTSWDSEQFF
-	TRBJ1-2	-	TRBV28	TGTGCCAGCCATGTCGGGGTAGGGGGCTACACCTTC	CASHVGVGGYTF
TRBD2	TRBJ2-2	-	TRBV28	TGTGCCAGCAGTCCGAGCGGGGGGTTCACCGGGGAGCTGTTTTTT	CASSPSGGFTGELFF
TRBD1	TRBJ2-5	-	TRBV12-3/TRBV12-4	TGTGCCAGCAGTTTTAAGGGGGCCGACCAAGAGACCCAGTACTTC	CASSFKGADQETQYF
-	TRBJ1-1	-	TRBV20-1	TGCAGTGCCCCCGTTCCGCCGGGGAGGACTGAAGCTTTCTTT	CSAPVPPGRTEAFF
-	TRBJ2-7	-	TRBV3-1	TGTGCCAGCAGCCATCTATTAGCTGACGATTGGAACGAGCAGTACTTC	CASSHLLADDWNEQYF
TRBD1	TRBJ2-5	-	TRBV9	TGTGCCAGCAGCGCTGGACAGGGATCTGGTGAGACCCAGTACTTC	CASSAGQGSGETQYF
-	TRBJ1-6	-	TRBV20-1	TGCAGTGCTAGCTGGCGGACGATTAATTCACCCCTCCACTTT	CSASWRTINSPLHF
TRBD2	TRBJ2-5	once	TRBV4-1	TGCGCCAGCAGCGCGTACACCGGGGAGGGCAGAGAGACCCAGTACTTC	CASSAYTGEGRETQYF
TRBD1	TRBJ2-3	-	TRBV5-1	TGCGCCAGCAGCCCGGACAGGGTGAGCACAGATACGCAGTATTTT	CASSPDRVSTDTQYF
TRBD2	TRBJ2-1	-	TRBV12-3/TRBV12-4	TGTGCCAGCAGTCCGACTAGCGGGGGGCACATCTACAATGAGCAGTTCTTC	CASSPTSGGHIYNEQFF
-	TRBJ1-1	-	TRBV20-1	TGCAGTGTGATAAAGAGCACTGAAGCTTTCTTT	CSVIKSTEAFF
-	TRBJ2-3	-	TRBV3-1	TGTGCCAGCAGCCAAGAAGGCAGACCCGGATGGTCCCAGATCACAGATACGCAGTATTTT	CASSQEGRPGWSQITDTQYF
-	TRBJ2-1	-	TRBV24-1	TGTGCCACCAGTGATTTTGGAGGCAGGGGAGGCAATGAGCAGTTCTTC	CATSDFGGRGGNEQFF
TRBD2	TRBJ2-7	-	TRBV20-1	TGCAGTGCTCCAGCAGCGGGAGGTTACTCCTACAAGCAGTACTTC	CSAPAAGGYSYKQYF
-	TRBJ2-7	-	TRBV28	TGTGCCAGCAGTCCCCGGGGACCGTTCTCCTACGAGCAGTACTTC	CASSPRGPFSYEQYF
-	TRBJ2-7	few	TRBV5-1	TGCGCCAGCAGCTTGGAAAAGGGAGCAGGGGCGGGTACCGAGCAGTACTTC	CASSLEKGAGAGTEQYF
TRBD2	TRBJ2-3	-	TRBV9	TGTGCCAGCAGCGTAGAGCTAGCGGGGGTAGGCACAGATACGCAGTATTTT	CASSVELAGVGTDTQYF
-	TRBJ1-1	once	TRBV4-1	TGCGCCAGCAGCCAAGAGGGCGGAAGTGAAGCTTTCTTT	CASSQEGGSEAFF
-	TRBJ2-6	-	TRBV5-1	TGCGCCAGCAGCTTGGGACGGAACTCTGGAGCCAACGTCCTGACTTTC	CASSLGRNSGANVLTF
-	TRBJ2-5	-	TRBV20-1	TGCAGTGGATGGGGTTTTGAGGAGACCCAGTACTTC	CSGWGFEETQYF
-	TRBJ2-5	few	TRBV6-2/TRBV6-3	TGTGCCAGCAGCCATGTACAGGGTACGGAGACCCAGTACTTC	CASSHVQGTETQYF
-	TRBJ2-7	-	TRBV29-1	TGCAGCGTTGGGCACCTCTCCGCAGGGGTTTACAATGAGCAGTACTTC	CSVGHLSAGVYNEQYF
-	TRBJ2-7	-	TRBV20-1	TGCAGTGCTAGAGAGGTCAGCCTCGGGGTAAGCGGGCCTACCACCTACGAGCAGTACTTC	CSAREVSLGVSGPTTYEQYF
TRBD1	TRBJ2-3	-	TRBV25-1	TGTGCCAGCAGTGAATTTGGCTCCCGGGACAGGGGACCGACAGATACGCAGTATTTT	CASSEFGSRDRGPTDTQYF
-	TRBJ2-3	-	TRBV28	TGTGCCAGCACCCCCGCAGGAGCGGGCACAGATACGCAGTATTTT	CASTPAGAGTDTQYF
TRBD2	TRBJ2-5	few	TRBV29-1	TGCAGCGTTCGACTAGCGGGGGTAGCGGAGACCCAGTACTTC	CSVRLAGVAETQYF
-	TRBJ2-3	-	TRBV20-1	TGCAGTGCTATAGACAGCCTAAGCACAGATACGCAGTATTTT	CSAIDSLSTDTQYF
TRBD1	TRBJ1-2	-	TRBV5-1	TGCGCCAGCAGCACCACCGGGACAGGGAACGGCTACACCTTC	CASSTTGTGNGYTF
-	TRBJ2-6	-	TRBV6-1	TGTGCCAGCAGTGAAATAACGGGGGACTCTGGGGCCAACGTCCTGACTTTC	CASSEITGDSGANVLTF
-	TRBJ2-7	-	TRBV20-1	TGCAGTGCTCAAACAGCTAGCACCTACGAGCAGTACTTC	CSAQTASTYEQYF
-	TRBJ1-2	-	TRBV20-1	TGCAGTGCAAGCGTCTCCCCGCGGGACTACACCTTC	CSASVSPRDYTF
TRBD2	TRBJ2-7	-	TRBV12-3/TRBV12-4	TGTGCCAGCTGCACAAGACTAGCGGGTACTACCTACGAGCAGTACTTC	CASCTRLAGTTYEQYF
-	TRBJ2-5	-	TRBV5-5	TGTGCCAGCAGCCCACTAAGGTCGGGTCGCAGAGAGACCCAGTACTTC	CASSPLRSGRRETQYF
-	TRBJ1-2	-	TRBV27	TGTGCCAGCAGTTTAGGACCGACCTTAGCAATCTATGGCTACACCTTC	CASSLGPTLAIYGYTF
-	TRBJ1-2	few	TRBV9	TGTGCCAGCAGCCCGAGACAGAACTTTTATGGCTACACCTTC	CASSPRQNFYGYTF
-	TRBJ2-5	-	TRBV5-1	TGCGCCAGCAGCTTGGCCGAACCGGAAGAGACCCAGTACTTC	CASSLAEPEETQYF
-	TRBJ2-3	-	TRBV4-3	TGCGCCAGCAGCCAAGATCCGGGAGCTGGCCCAGATACGCAGTATTTT	CASSQDPGAGPDTQYF
-	TRBJ1-1	few	TRBV29-1	TGCAGCGTCCGGAGTCGCACTGAAGCTTTCTTT	CSVRSRTEAFF
-	TRBJ2-7	-	TRBV11-2	TGTGCCAGCAGCCCGTTAGCGGCCTACAATGAGCAGTACTTC	CASSPLAAYNEQYF
TRBD1	TRBJ1-6	-	TRBV15	TGTGCCACCAGCCCCGGGGACAGGGTGTGGAATTCACCCCTCCACTTT	CATSPGDRVWNSPLHF
-	TRBJ2-1	-	TRBV19	TGTGCCAGTAGTATTCCAGTGAACAATGAGCAGTTCTTC	CASSIPVNNEQFF
TRBD1	TRBJ2-7	-	TRBV6-6	TGTGCCAGCAGTTACGCCGCCGGGACAGGGACGGAGCAGTACTTC	CASSYAAGTGTEQYF
-	TRBJ1-2	-	TRBV6-5	TGTGCCATCAGCGACCGCCGTTCGGGCTACACCTTC	CAISDRRSGYTF
-	TRBJ2-5	-	TRBV2	TGTGCCAGCAGACAGAATAACCAAGAGACCCAGTACTTC	CASRQNNQETQYF
-	TRBJ1-2	-	TRBV4-3	TGCGCCAGCAGCCAACCGTCTCTGGGGATCGACTATGGCTACACCTTC	CASSQPSLGIDYGYTF